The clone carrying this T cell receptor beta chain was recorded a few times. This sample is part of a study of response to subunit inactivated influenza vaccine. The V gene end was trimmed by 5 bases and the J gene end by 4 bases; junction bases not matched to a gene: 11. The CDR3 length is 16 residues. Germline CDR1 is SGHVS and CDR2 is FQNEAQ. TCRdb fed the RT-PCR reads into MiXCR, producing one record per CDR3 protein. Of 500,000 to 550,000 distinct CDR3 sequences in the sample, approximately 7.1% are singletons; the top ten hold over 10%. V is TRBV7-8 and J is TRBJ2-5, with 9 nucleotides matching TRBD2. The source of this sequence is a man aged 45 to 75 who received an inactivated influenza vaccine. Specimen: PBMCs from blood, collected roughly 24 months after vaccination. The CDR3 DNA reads TGTGCCAGCAGCAAGCAAGGACTAGCGAGGGGAGAGACCCAGTACTTC. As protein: CASSKQGLARGETQYF. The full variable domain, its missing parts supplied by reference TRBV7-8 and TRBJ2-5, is GAGVSQSPRYKVAKRGQDVALRCDPISGHVSLFWYQQALGQGPEFLTYFQNEAQLDKSGLPSDRFFAERPEGSVSTLKIQRTQQEDSAVYLCASSKQGLARGETQYFGPGTRLLVL.